This T cell receptor beta chain was profiled in a study of response to subunit inactivated influenza vaccine. TCRdb fed the RT-PCR reads into MiXCR, producing one record per CDR3 protein. The profile covers 600,000 to 850,000 distinct CDR3 sequences, with approximately 14% appearing a single time and about 7.4% taken by the ten largest. The CDR3 spans 15 residues. V gave up 4 bases and J gave up 1 base, with 17 bases separating them. CDR1 DFQATT and CDR2 SNEGSKA come from the germline V gene (reference sequence). This sequence joins TRBV20-1 and TRBJ2-7; possible D gene TRBD2, 6 bases. This sequence was found in a man between 45 and 60 years old who received an inactivated influenza vaccine. The material sequenced was PBMCs from blood, taken 14 to 15 days before vaccination. CDR3: CSATRPIGGSYEQYF. The CDR3 DNA sequence: TGCAGTGCTACACGGCCCATCGGGGGTTCCTACGAGCAGTACTTC.